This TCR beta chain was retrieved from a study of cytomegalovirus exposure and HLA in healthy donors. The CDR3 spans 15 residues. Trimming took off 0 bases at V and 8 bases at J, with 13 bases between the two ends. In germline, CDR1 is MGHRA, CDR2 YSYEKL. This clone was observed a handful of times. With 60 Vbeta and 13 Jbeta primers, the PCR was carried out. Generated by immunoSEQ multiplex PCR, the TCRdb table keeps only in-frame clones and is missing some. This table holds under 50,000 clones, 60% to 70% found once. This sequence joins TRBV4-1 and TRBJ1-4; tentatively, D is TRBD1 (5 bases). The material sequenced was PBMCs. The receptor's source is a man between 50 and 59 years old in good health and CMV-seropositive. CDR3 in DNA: TGCGCCAGCAGCCAAGACTGGAGCCGGGGGGAAAAACTGTTTTTT. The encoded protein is CASSQDWSRGEKLFF.